Following are 26 T cell receptor beta chains from one sample sequenced in a study of CXCR3-negative and CXCR3-positive naive CD8 T cells (dated by TCRdb to the late 2010s). Sequenced on a NextSeq 550. The Human TCR Profiling Kit (MiLaboratory) was used to make UMI-labeled 5' RACE TRB cDNA libraries. TCRdb reprocessed the reads, so every CDR3 protein sequence counts as one entry and DNA is not shown. The sample's records list more than 100,000 distinct CDR3 sequences. The ten largest clonotypes hold around 0.37% of the sample. Their antigens remain unidentified. Findings and caveats that apply to the study as a whole: TRB CDR3s from CXCR3-positive naive cells showed higher hydrophobicity (lower Kidera factor 4), lower energy, and higher strength and volume indices than CXCR3-negative naive cells.

Sequenced: naive CXCR3+ CD8+ T cells from blood. What the cell subset or site label conveys for this sample: CD45RO-CCR7+CD27+CD95- naive CD8+ T cells expressing CXCR3 (TNR3+). The source is a human donor in good health. Some clones in this sample may be carry-over from other donors' samples.

This chain connects TRBV7-9 to TRBJ2-7. Germline values: CDR1 SEHNR, CDR2 FQNEAQ (reference sequence). This CDR3 comprises 13 residues. The CDR3 region is CASSFTLSYEQYF.

The rearrangement links TRBV29-1 to TRBJ2-1; the TCRdb D gene call, TRBD2, has no DNA to confirm it. CDR1 SQVTM and CDR2 ANQGSEA come from the germline V gene. This CDR3 comprises 14 residues. Here the CDR3 reads CSGFGTSGSDEQFF.

J is TRBJ2-7 and V is TRBV29-1; the TCRdb call, TRBD2, lacks DNA for checking. The CDR3 covers 14 residues. Germline lookup yields CDR1 SQVTM and CDR2 ANQGSEA. CDR3 residues: CSVEASGDSYEQYF.

The J gene is TRBJ2-5, the V gene TRBV7-7; TCRdb indicates TRBD1, and absent DNA this call remains unverified. The CDR3 extends over 17 amino acids. Germline assignment: CDR1 SSHAT and CDR2 FNYEAQ (reference sequence). The CDR3 here is CASSRDRPKRIQETQYF.

V and J are TRBV28 and TRBJ1-5; the D call from TCRdb, TRBD1, cannot be confirmed without DNA. CDR1 MDHEN and CDR2 SYDVKM come from the germline V gene. CDR3 size: 16 residues. CDR3 amino acids: CASSRTGWGANQPQHF.

This chain connects TRBV11-2 to TRBJ2-3; TCRdb outputs TRBD1, but without DNA this stays unchecked. The CDR3 has 16 amino acids. Germline CDR1 is SGHAT and CDR2 is FQNNGV. The CDR3 protein is CASSFEFGQGTDTQYF.

The J gene is TRBJ1-3, the V gene TRBV28; checking the TCRdb D call of TRBD1 is not possible without DNA. The germline gives CDR1 MDHEN, CDR2 SYDVKM. CDR3 length: 18 amino acids. Here the CDR3 reads CASSRQLGQEDSGNTIYF.

The rearrangement links TRBV20-1 to TRBJ1-1. Germline V CDR1 and CDR2: DFQATT, SNEGSKA (reference sequence). CDR3 length: 13 amino acids. The chain's CDR3 is CSASSGGATEAFF.

This chain joins TRBV12-3 or TRBV12-4 and TRBJ2-1; TCRdb lists TRBD1, though no DNA is available to test this call. The length of the CDR3 is 15 residues. CDR3 loop: CASSLSGGPGNEQFF.

This chain uses TRBV20-1 with TRBJ2-3; TCRdb proposes TRBD2, but this gene call is untestable without DNA. Germline values: CDR1 DFQATT, CDR2 SNEGSKA (reference sequence). The CDR3 extends over 14 amino acids. The CDR3 loop reads CSAMYQRGPDTQYF.

The chain combines TRBV14 with TRBJ2-7. The CDR3 spans 14 residues. Per the germline V gene, CDR1 is SGHDN and CDR2 is FVKESK. The CDR3 is CASSQDLRPYEQYF.

The CDR3 loop is CASTLEETQYF. The rearrangement links TRBV28 to TRBJ2-5. CDR1 MDHEN and CDR2 SYDVKM come from the germline V gene. This CDR3 contains 11 residues.

The V call is TRBV6-2 or TRBV6-3, the J call TRBJ1-1; the TCRdb D gene call, TRBD1, has no DNA to confirm it. CDR1 and CDR2 (germline): MNHEY, SVGEGT. The CDR3 consists of 11 residues. CDR3 in amino acids: CASSTQGAAFF.

The gene calls are TRBV27 and TRBJ2-7; TCRdb's D gene call, TRBD1, goes unchecked for lack of DNA. The CDR3 spans 15 residues. CDR1 and CDR2 (germline): MNHEY, SMNVEV (reference sequence). The CDR3 spells CASSSIRTGGYEQYF.

The chain employs TRBV7-9 and TRBJ1-2. CDR1 is SEHNR, CDR2 FQNEAQ, per germline (reference sequence). The CDR3 sequence is 14 residues long. CDR3: CASSDGGYGYGYTF. The whole variable domain, filled in from reference TRBV7-9 and TRBJ1-2, reads DTGVSQNPRHKITKRGQNVTFRCDPISEHNRLYWYRQTLGQGPEFLTYFQNEAQLEKSRLLSDRFSAERPKGSFSTLEIQRTEQGDSAMYLCASSDGGYGYGYTFGSGTRLTVV.

The chain uses TRBV7-9 and TRBJ2-5; TCRdb proposes TRBD2, but this gene call is untestable without DNA. Germline assignment: CDR1 SEHNR and CDR2 FQNEAQ (reference sequence). There are 16 residues in the CDR3. CDR3: CASSLSAGNPQETQYF. Full variable domain (remainder filled in from reference TRBV7-9 and TRBJ2-5): DTGVSQNPRHKITKRGQNVTFRCDPISEHNRLYWYRQTLGQGPEFLTYFQNEAQLEKSRLLSDRFSAERPKGSFSTLEIQRTEQGDSAMYLCASSLSAGNPQETQYFGPGTRLLVL.

The chain is built from TRBV12-3 or TRBV12-4 and TRBJ2-1; the TCRdb D gene call, TRBD1, has no DNA to confirm it. The CDR3 extends over 13 amino acids. CDR3 loop: CASSSPGYNEQFF.

The chain links TRBV5-6 to TRBJ2-4; TCRdb designates TRBD2, a call that cannot be tested without DNA. From germline, CDR1 is SGHDT and CDR2 YYEEEE. The CDR3 length is 20 residues. The CDR3 is CASSRLAGGPVYIAKNIQYF.

The chain uses TRBV5-1 and TRBJ2-7. Germline values: CDR1 SGHRS, CDR2 YFSETQ. There are 15 residues in the CDR3. The CDR3 here is CASSLFSGGYYEQYF. Based on the CDR3 plus reference TRBV5-1 and TRBJ2-7, the full variable domain is KAGVTQTPRYLIKTRGQQVTLSCSPISGHRSVSWYQQTPGQGLQFLFEYFSETQRNKGNFPGRFSGRQFSNSRSEMNVSTLELGDSALYLCASSLFSGGYYEQYFGPGTRLTVT.

This sequence joins TRBV27 and TRBJ2-7; the TCRdb D gene call, TRBD2, has no DNA to confirm it. This CDR3 spans 14 amino acids. Germline values: CDR1 MNHEY, CDR2 SMNVEV (reference sequence). CDR3 protein: CASSDGLAGYYKYF.

J is TRBJ2-1 and V is TRBV6-1. Germline V gives CDR1 MNHNS, CDR2 SASEGT. This CDR3 comprises 14 residues. CDR3 protein: CASSEYESYNEQFF.

The V call is TRBV7-9, the J call TRBJ1-1. CDR3 length equals 14 residues. CDR1 is SEHNR, CDR2 FQNEAQ, per germline (reference sequence). The CDR3 reads CASSLISRNTEAFF.

V gene TRBV6-5 combines with J gene TRBJ2-7; the TCRdb D gene call, TRBD2, has no DNA to confirm it. The CDR3 contains 17 residues. Germline loops: CDR1 MNHEY, CDR2 SVGAGI. The CDR3: CASSFSRGGPPLYEQYF.

CDR3 amino acids: CASTAPTGTYNEQFF. The chain recombines TRBV12-3 or TRBV12-4 with TRBJ2-1; no DNA is available, so the TRBD1 call from TCRdb remains unchecked. The CDR3 length is 15 residues.

The V and J genes are TRBV7-6 and TRBJ2-1; absent DNA, TCRdb's TRBD2 call cannot be checked. The CDR3 covers 16 residues. CDR1 SGHVS and CDR2 FNYEAQ come from the germline V gene. The CDR3 spells CASSPGLAQSYNEQFF. Based on the CDR3 plus reference TRBV7-6 and TRBJ2-1, the full variable domain is GAGVSQSPRYKVTKRGQDVALRCDPISGHVSLYWYRQALGQGPEFLTYFNYEAQQDKSGLPNDRFSAERPEGSISTLTIQRTEQRDSAMYRCASSPGLAQSYNEQFFGPGTRLTVL.

The chain is built from TRBV19 and TRBJ2-1. This CDR3 has 13 residues. Looked up from germline, CDR1 is LNHDA and CDR2 is SQIVND (reference sequence). The CDR3: CASSITSANEQFF.